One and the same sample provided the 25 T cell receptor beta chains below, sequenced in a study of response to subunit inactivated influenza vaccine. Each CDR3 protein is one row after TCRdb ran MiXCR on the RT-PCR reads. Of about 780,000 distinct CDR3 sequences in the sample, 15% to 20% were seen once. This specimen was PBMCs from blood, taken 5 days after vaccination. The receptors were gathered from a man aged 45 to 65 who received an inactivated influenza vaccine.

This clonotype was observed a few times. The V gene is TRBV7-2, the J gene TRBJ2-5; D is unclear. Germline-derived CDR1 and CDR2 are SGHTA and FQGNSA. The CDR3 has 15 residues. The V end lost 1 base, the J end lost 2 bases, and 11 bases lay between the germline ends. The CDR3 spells CASSLGYGPQETQYF. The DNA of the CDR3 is TGTGCCAGCAGCTTAGGTTATGGGCCTCAAGAGACCCAGTACTTC. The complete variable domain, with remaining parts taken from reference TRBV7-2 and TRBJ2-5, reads GAGVSQSPSNKVTEKGKDVELRCDPISGHTALYWYRQSLGQGLEFLIYFQGNSAPDKSGLPSDRFSAERTGGSVSTLTIQRTQQEDSAVYLCASSLGYGPQETQYFGPGTRLLVL.

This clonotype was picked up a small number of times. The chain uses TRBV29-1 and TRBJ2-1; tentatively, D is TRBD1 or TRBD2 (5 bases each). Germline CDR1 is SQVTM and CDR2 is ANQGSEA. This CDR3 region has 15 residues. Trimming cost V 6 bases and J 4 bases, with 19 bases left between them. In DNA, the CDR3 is TGCAGCGTGATGGGGGAGCAGACCCATTACAATGAGCAGTTCTTC. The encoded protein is CSVMGEQTHYNEQFF.

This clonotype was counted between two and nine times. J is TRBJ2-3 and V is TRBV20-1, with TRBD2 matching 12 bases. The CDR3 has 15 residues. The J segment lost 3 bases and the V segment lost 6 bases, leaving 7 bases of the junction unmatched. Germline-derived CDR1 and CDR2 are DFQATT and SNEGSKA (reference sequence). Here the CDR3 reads CSALGGTSGTDTQYF. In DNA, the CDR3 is TGCAGTGCCCTAGGGGGGACTAGCGGGACAGATACGCAGTATTTT.

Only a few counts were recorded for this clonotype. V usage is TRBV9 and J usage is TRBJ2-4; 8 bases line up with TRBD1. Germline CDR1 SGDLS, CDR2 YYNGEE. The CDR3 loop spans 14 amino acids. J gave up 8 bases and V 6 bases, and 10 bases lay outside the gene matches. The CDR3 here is CASTRSDRAHIQYF. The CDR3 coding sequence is TGTGCCAGCACCCGCTCGGACAGGGCGCACATTCAGTACTTC.

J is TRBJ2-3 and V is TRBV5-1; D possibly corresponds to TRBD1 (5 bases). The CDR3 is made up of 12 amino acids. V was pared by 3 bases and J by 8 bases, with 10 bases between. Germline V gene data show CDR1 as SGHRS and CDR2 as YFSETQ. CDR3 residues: CASSSQQGTQYF. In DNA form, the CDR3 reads TGCGCCAGCAGCTCCCAGCAGGGTACGCAGTATTTT.

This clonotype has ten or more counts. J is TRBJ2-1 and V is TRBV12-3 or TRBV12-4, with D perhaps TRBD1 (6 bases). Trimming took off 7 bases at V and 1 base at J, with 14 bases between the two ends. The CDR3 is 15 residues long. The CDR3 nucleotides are TGTGCCAGCACACTCTACGACAGGTCCTACAATGAGCAGTTCTTC. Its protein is CASTLYDRSYNEQFF.

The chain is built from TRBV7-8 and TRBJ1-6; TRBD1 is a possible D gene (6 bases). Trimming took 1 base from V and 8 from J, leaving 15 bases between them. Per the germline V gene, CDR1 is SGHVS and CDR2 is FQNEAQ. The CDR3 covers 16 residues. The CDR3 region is CASSLVSGTRDSPLHF. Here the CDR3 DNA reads TGTGCCAGCAGCTTAGTATCCGGGACAAGGGATTCACCCCTCCACTTT.

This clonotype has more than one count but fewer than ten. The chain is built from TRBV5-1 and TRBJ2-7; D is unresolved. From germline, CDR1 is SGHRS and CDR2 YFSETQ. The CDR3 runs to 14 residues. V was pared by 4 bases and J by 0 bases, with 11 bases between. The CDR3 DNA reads TGCGCCAGCAGCCACGGCCGAAACTCCTACGAGCAGTACTTC. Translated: CASSHGRNSYEQYF.

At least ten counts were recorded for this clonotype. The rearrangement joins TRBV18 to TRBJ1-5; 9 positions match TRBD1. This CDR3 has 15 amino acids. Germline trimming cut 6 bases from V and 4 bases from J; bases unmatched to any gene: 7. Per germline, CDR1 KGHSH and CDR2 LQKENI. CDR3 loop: CASSSGQGRNQPQHF. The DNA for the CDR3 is TGTGCCAGCTCGTCCGGACAGGGGCGAAATCAGCCCCAGCATTTT.

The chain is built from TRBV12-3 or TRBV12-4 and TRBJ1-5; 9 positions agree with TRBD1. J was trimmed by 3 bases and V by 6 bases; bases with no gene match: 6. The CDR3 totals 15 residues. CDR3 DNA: TGTGCCAGCAGCCCGGGACAGGGAAACAATCAGCCCCAGCATTTT. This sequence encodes CASSPGQGNNQPQHF.

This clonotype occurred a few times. CDR3 nucleotide sequence: TGTGCCAGCAGCAGGGGACTGGGCGATGAGCAGTTCTTC. Amino acid sequence: CASSRGLGDEQFF. The J gene is TRBJ2-1, the V gene TRBV3-1; tentative D call: TRBD2 (6 bases). Trimming left V 5 bases short and J 8 bases short, with 13 bases between. The germline gives CDR1 LGHDT, CDR2 YNNKEL (reference sequence). This CDR3 has 13 amino acids.

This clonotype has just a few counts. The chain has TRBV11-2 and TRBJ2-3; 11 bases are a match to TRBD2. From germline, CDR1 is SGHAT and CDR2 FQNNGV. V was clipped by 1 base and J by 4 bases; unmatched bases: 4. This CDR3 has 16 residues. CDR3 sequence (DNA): TGTGCCAGCAGCTTAGCTCTAGCGGGGGGCCCAGATACGCAGTATTTT. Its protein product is CASSLALAGGPDTQYF.

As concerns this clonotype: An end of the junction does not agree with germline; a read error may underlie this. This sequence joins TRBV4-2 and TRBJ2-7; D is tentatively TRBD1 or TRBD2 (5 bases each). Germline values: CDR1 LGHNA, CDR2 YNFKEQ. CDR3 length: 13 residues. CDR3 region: CASSPDNSEGQNF. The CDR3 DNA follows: TGTGCCAGCAGCCCAGACAACAGCGAGGGGCAGAACTTC.

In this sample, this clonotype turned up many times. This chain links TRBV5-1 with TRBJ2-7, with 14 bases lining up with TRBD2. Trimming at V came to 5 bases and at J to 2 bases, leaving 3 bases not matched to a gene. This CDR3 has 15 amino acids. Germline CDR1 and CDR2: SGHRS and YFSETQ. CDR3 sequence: CASRETSGRAYEQYF. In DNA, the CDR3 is TGCGCCAGCAGGGAGACTAGCGGGAGGGCCTACGAGCAGTACTTC.

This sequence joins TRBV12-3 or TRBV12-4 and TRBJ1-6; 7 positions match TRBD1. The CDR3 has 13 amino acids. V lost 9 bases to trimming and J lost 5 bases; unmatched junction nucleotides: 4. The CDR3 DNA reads TGTGCCAGTGACCAGGGGGATAATTCACCCCTCCACTTT. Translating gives CASDQGDNSPLHF.

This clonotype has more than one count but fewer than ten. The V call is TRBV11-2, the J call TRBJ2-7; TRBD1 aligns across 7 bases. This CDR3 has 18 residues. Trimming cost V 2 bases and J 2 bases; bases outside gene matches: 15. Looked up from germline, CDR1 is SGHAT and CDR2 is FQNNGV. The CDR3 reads CASSLTGTGTANPYEQYF. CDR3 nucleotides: TGTGCCAGCAGCTTAACTGGAACCGGGACAGCAAATCCCTACGAGCAGTACTTC.

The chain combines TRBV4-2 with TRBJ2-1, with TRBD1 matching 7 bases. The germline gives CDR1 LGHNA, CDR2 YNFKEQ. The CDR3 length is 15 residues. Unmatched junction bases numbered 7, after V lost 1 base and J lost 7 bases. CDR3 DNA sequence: TGTGCCAGCAGCCAAGTCTTGGGACAGAATAATGAGCAGTTCTTC. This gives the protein CASSQVLGQNNEQFF.

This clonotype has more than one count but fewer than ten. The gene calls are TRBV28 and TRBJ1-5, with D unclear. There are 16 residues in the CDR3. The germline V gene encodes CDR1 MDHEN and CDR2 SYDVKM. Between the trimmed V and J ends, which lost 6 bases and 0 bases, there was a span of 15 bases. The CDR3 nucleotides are TGTGCCAGCAGCCCAGAGCCCAGATATAGCAATCAGCCCCAGCATTTT. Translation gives CASSPEPRYSNQPQHF.

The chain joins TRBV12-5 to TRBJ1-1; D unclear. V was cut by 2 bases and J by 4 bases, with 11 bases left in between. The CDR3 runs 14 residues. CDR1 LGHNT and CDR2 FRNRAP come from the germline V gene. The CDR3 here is CASGLYGVTTEAFF. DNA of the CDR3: TGTGCTAGTGGTTTGTACGGGGTGACCACTGAAGCTTTCTTT. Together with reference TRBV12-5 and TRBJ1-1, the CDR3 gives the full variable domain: DARVTQTPRHKVTEMGQEVTMRCQPILGHNTVFWYRQTMMQGLELLAYFRNRAPLDDSGMPKDRFSAEMPDATLATLKIQPSEPRDSAVYFCASGLYGVTTEAFFGQGTRLTVV.

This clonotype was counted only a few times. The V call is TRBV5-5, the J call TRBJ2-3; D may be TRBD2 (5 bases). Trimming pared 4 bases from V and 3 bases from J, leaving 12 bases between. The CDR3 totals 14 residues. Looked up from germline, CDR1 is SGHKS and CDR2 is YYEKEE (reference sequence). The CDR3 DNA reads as TGTGCCAGCAGCCCGTTTCTAGCTACAGATACGCAGTATTTT. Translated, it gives CASSPFLATDTQYF.

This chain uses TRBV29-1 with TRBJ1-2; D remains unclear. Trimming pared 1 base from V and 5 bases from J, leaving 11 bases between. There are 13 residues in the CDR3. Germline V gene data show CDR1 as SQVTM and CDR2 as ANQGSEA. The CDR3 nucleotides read TGCAGCGTTGAAGGGGGTGGGATTTATGGCTACACCTTC. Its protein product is CSVEGGGIYGYTF.

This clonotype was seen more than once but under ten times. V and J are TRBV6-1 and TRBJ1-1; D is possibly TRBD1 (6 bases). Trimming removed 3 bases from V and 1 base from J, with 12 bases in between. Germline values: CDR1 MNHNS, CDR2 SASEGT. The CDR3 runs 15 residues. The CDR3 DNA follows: TGTGCCAGCAGTGACCTACAGGGCTGGAACACTGAAGCTTTCTTT. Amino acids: CASSDLQGWNTEAFF.

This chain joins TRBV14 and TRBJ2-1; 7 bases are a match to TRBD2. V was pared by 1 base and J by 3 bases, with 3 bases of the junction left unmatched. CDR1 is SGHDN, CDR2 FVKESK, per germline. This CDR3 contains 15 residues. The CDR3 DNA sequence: TGTGCCAGCAGCCAAGGACTAGCACTCTACAATGAGCAGTTCTTC. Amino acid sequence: CASSQGLALYNEQFF.

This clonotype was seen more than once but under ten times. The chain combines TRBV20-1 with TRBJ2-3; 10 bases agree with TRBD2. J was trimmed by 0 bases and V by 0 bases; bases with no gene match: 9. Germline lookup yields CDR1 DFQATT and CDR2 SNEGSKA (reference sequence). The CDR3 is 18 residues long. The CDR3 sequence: CSARDFSGRTPSTDTQYF. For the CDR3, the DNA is TGCAGTGCTAGAGATTTTAGCGGGAGGACCCCTAGCACAGATACGCAGTATTTT.

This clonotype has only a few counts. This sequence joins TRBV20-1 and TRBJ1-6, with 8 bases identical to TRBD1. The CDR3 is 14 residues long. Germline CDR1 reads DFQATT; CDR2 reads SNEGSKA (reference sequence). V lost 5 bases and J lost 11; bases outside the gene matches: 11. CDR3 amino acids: CSAPPRTGRTPLHF. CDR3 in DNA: TGCAGTGCTCCCCCTAGGACAGGGAGGACACCCCTCCACTTT.